This T cell receptor (beta chain) was identified during a study of neoadjuvant anti-PD-1 for oral cavity cancer. Study in general: Patients without progression got a fourth dose around day 43.

Remarks on this clone: Its matching antigen is unknown.

The sample's time point: after neoadjuvant nivolumab, at surgical resection. No culture or expansion preceded analysis of these blood cells. Study results and caveats: PBMC Gini-index clonality exceeded responders' in non-responders post-nivolumab.

This table comes from immunoSEQ multiplex PCR, and its TCRdb copy is limited to in-frame clones, with some not included. The data show tens of thousands of clones, 85% seen once. Germline assignment: CDR1 MNHNS and CDR2 SASEGT. The ends were cut back, 6 bases at V and 2 bases at J, with 11 bases in the middle. The CDR3 extends over 13 amino acids. Specimen: PBMCs, collected after nivolumab (anti-PD-1) treatment. This TCR derives from a person aged 35-79 years with oral cavity squamous cell carcinoma. The chain combines TRBV6-1 with TRBJ2-7; possible D gene TRBD2, 5 bases. The CDR3 bases are TGTGCCAGCAGACTAGGTCGGGCCTACGAGCAGTACTTC. Translation gives CASRLGRAYEQYF.